This TCR beta chain stems from a study of CXCR3-negative and CXCR3-positive naive CD8 T cells. Across the study: TRB reads totalled about 140 million, about 1.5 +/- 0.3 million per library. Overall study findings and caveats: In CXCR3-positive naive cells, the TRB CDR3s were more hydrophobic than in CXCR3-negative naive cells. The authors found comparable surface CD5 between naive subsets and inferred TCR strength from TRB CDR3 properties. Similarly elevated diversity marked both naive subsets, with memory CD8+ cells showing far lower diversity.

The libraries of TRB cDNA were constructed through 5' RACE using UMI labels. Following a re-call of the 5' RACE reads, TCRdb has one entry per CDR3 protein and lacks DNA. This sample contains 85,000 to 90,000 distinct CDR3 sequences. About this clonotype itself: Its antigen is undetermined.

The CDR3 length is 15 residues. Per germline, CDR1 ENHRY and CDR2 SYGVKD. Naive CD8+ T cells carried a CD45RO-CCR7+CD27+CD95- phenotype. The material sequenced was naive CXCR3+ CD8+ T cells from blood. This sample's subset: CD45RO-CCR7+CD27+CD95- naive CD8+ T cells expressing CXCR3 (TNR3+). This TCR derives from a human donor in good health. Some clones in this sample may be carry-over from other donors' samples. The chain links TRBV10-3 to TRBJ2-2; TCRdb indicates TRBD1, and absent DNA this call remains unverified. The chain's CDR3 is CAIMRTGGYTGELFF.